This T cell receptor beta chain comes out of a study of shared clonotypes between healthy human individuals. This table comes from immunoSEQ multiplex PCR, and its TCRdb copy is limited to in-frame clones, with some not included. The table lists around 2.5 million clones, more than 85% of them singletons, with approximately 0.35% in the top ten. Sequenced material: naive CD4+ T cells from PBMCs. Subset noted: CD45RA+ positively selected. This TCR came from a man between 18 and 29 years old in good health. Some clones in this sample may be carry-over from other donors' samples.

The CDR3 coding sequence is TGTGCCAGCAGCTTGGGGCTTGCCAACGAGCAGTACTTC. Translated, it gives CASSLGLANEQYF. The V call is TRBV5-4, the J call TRBJ2-7; D gene ambiguous. The germline gives CDR1 SGHNT, CDR2 YYREEE (reference sequence). The CDR3 consists of 13 residues. Between the trimmed V and J ends, which lost 0 bases and 5 bases, there was a span of 9 bases.